A selection of T cell receptor beta chains follows, all from one sample in a study of blood T cell repertoires in COVID-19. Repertoires were generated with immunoSEQ multiplex PCR, while TCRdb's copy carries only in-frame clones and drops some. The top ten hold over 2.5% of the sample, which has approximately 280,000 clones, around nine tenths seen once. Sample: PBMCs or T cells enriched from blood (not recorded which). These receptors were taken from a woman aged 18-35 years who had recovered from COVID-19. CDR3s include the opening cysteine and the closing phenylalanine or tryptophan. D genes are given only for firm matches. Not all rows give a size; the values are once, few, many and, for expanded clones, a class.

j_gene | d_gene | abundance | v_gene | CDR3aa | CDR3nt
TRBJ2-3 | NA | NA | TRBV3-1/TRBV3-2 | CASSQWGREPGDTQYF | TGTGCCAGCAGTCAATGGGGGCGGGAGCCGGGAGATACGCAGTATTTT
TRBJ2-6 | TRBD2 | NA | TRBV28 | CASSYRTSGPISGANVLTF | TGTGCCAGCAGCTACCGGACTAGCGGGCCGATCTCTGGGGCCAACGTCCTGACTTTC
TRBJ1-2 | TRBD1 | NA | TRBV6-5 | CASRPGQANYGYTF | TGTGCCAGCAGACCGGGACAGGCGAACTATGGCTACACCTTC
TRBJ1-5 | NA | NA | TRBV6-5 | CASSYGQGNQPQHF | TGTGCCAGCAGTTACGGTCAGGGAAATCAGCCCCAGCATTTT
TRBJ2-7 | TRBD2 | NA | TRBV13 | CASSFSSGDSYEQYF | TGTGCCAGCAGCTTCAGTAGCGGGGACTCCTACGAGCAGTACTTC
TRBJ2-1 | NA | NA | TRBV5-6 | CASSLGQSSYNEQFF | TGTGCCAGCAGCTTGGGACAAAGCTCCTACAATGAGCAGTTCTTC
TRBJ2-7 | NA | NA | TRBV29-1 | CSVCTDDPISYEQYF | TGCAGCGTTTGTACAGACGACCCCATCTCCTACGAGCAGTACTTC
TRBJ1-2 | NA | NA | TRBV9 | CASSVDSPPGPGRYWDIDYGYTF | TGTGCCAGCAGCGTAGATTCCCCCCCAGGGCCGGGACGTTATTGGGACATCGACTATGGCTACACCTTC
TRBJ1-5 | NA | NA | TRBV7-7 | CASSLDKDQPQHF | TGTGCCAGCAGCCTAGACAAAGATCAGCCCCAGCATTTT
TRBJ1-2 | NA | NA | TRBV11-3 | CASSANPGIRGYTF | TGTGCCAGCAGCGCCAACCCGGGAATTAGGGGCTACACCTTC
TRBJ1-3 | NA | NA | TRBV5-3 | CAPQADSGNTIYF | TGTGCCCCCCAGGCTGACTCTGGAAACACCATATATTTT
TRBJ2-1 | TRBD2 | NA | TRBV27 | CASTLAGAHNEQFF | TGTGCCAGCACGCTAGCGGGAGCCCACAATGAGCAGTTCTTC
TRBJ1-5 | NA | NA | TRBV10-2 | CASSVEGSVTNQPQHF | TGCGCCAGCAGTGTGGAGGGGAGCGTGACCAATCAGCCCCAGCATTTT
TRBJ1-6 | NA | NA | TRBV5-1 | CASSLALSSYNSPLHF | TGCGCCAGCAGCTTGGCACTGAGCTCCTATAATTCACCCCTCCACTTT
TRBJ2-2 | NA | NA | TRBV5-6 | CASGLDTGELFF | TGTGCCAGCGGCCTTGACACCGGGGAGCTGTTTTTT
TRBJ2-1 | NA | NA | TRBV29-1 | CSVILARPNYNEQFF | TGCAGCGTTATTTTAGCGCGACCGAACTACAATGAGCAGTTCTTC
TRBJ2-2 | TRBD2 | NA | TRBV20-1 | CSASASGPNTGELFF | TGCAGTGCTAGTGCTAGCGGACCGAACACCGGGGAGCTGTTTTTT
TRBJ2-1 | TRBD2 | NA | TRBV5-1 | CASSLALAANEQFF | TGCGCCAGCAGCTTGGCACTAGCGGCAAATGAGCAGTTCTTC
TRBJ2-3 | TRBD2 | NA | TRBV18 | CASSPLAAGISTDTQYF | TGTGCCAGCTCACCACTAGCAGCGGGGATAAGCACAGATACGCAGTATTTT
TRBJ1-2 | NA | NA | TRBV7-9 | CASSQSRANYGYTF | TGTGCCAGCAGTCAAAGTAGAGCTAACTATGGCTACACCTTC
TRBJ2-5 | TRBD2 | NA | TRBV28 | CASSFASGEVETQYF | TGTGCCAGCAGTTTTGCTAGCGGGGAGGTAGAGACCCAGTACTTC
TRBJ2-1 | TRBD2 | NA | TRBV5-1 | CASSLGSGLAGALGNEQFF | TGCGCCAGCAGCTTGGGGTCGGGGCTAGCGGGGGCCTTGGGGAATGAGCAGTTCTTC
TRBJ1-2 | NA | NA | TRBV7-2 | CASSLDRLANYGYTF | TGTGCCAGCAGCTTAGACAGGCTGGCTAACTATGGCTACACCTTC
TRBJ2-7 | TRBD1 | once | TRBV12-3/TRBV12-4 | CASRQGIIYEQYF | TGTGCCAGTCGACAGGGGATAATTTACGAGCAGTACTTC
TRBJ2-1 | NA | NA | TRBV9 | CASSVGSEQFF | TGTGCCAGCAGCGTAGGGAGCGAGCAGTTCTTC